This TCR beta chain was recorded in a study of T cells after yellow fever vaccination. About the research overall: Sorting of the EM, EMRA, CM and Tscm memory subsets was carried out using CD3, CD45RA, CCR7 and CD95.

Generation of TCR cDNA used 5'RACE template switching (which added a universal primer site and UMIs). MiXCR was run by TCRdb on the 5' RACE reads, yielding one entry per CDR3 protein. The sample holds 30,000 to 40,000 distinct CDR3 sequences, approximately 6.6% seen once. The V end lost 4 bases, the J end lost 1 base, and 7 bases lay between the germline ends. The CDR3 consists of 13 residues. In germline, CDR1 is MNHEY, CDR2 SVGAGI. This clonotype was recorded once. The sample in question was PBMCs, either bulk or a sorted T-cell subset (CD4+, CD8+, memory, or dextramer-sorted; not recorded which), obtained on the day of the first yellow fever vaccination. This TCR came from a man aged 18 to 29 who received the YFV17D yellow fever vaccine. The chain has TRBV6-5 and TRBJ1-1; D not certain. CDR3 residues: CASSLSPNTEAFF. The CDR3, as DNA: TGTGCCAGCAGTTTGTCCCCGAACACTGAAGCTTTCTTT.